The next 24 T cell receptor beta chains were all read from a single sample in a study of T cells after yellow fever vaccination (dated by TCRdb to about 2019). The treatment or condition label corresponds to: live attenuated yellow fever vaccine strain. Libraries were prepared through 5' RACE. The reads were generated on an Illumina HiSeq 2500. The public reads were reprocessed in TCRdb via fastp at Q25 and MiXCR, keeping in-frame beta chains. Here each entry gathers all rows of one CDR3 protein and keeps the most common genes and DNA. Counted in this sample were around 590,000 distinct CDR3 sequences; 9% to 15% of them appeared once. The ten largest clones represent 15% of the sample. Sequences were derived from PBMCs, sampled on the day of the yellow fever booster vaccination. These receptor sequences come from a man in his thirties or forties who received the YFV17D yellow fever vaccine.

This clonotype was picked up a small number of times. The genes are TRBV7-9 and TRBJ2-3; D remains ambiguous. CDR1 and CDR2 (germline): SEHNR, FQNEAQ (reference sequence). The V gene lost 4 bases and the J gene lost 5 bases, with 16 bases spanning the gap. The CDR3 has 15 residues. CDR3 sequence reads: CASSSYQHAKDTQYF. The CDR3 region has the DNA TGTGCCAGCAGCTCCTATCAGCACGCGAAAGATACGCAGTATTTT.

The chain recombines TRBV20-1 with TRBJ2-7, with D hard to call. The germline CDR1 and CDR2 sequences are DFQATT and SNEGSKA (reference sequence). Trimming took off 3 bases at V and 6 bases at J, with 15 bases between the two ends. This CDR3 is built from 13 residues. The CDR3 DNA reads TGCAGTGCTAGGTCCGGATCAGAAGGCGAGCAGTACTTC. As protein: CSARSGSEGEQYF.

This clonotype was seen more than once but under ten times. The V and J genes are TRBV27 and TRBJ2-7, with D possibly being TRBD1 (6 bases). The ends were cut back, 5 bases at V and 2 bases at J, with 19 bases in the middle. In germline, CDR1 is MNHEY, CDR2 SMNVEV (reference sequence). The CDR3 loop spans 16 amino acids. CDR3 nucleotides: TGTGCCAGCAGTGGTTTGGGGACAAGTATTACCTACGAGCAGTACTTC. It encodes CASSGLGTSITYEQYF.

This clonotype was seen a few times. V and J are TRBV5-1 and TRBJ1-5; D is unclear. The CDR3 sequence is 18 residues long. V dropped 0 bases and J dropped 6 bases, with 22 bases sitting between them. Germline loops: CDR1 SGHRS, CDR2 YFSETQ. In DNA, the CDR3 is TGCGCCAGCAGCTTGGAACCAAACACTTCGAGGAACAGTCAGCCCCAGCATTTT. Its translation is CASSLEPNTSRNSQPQHF.

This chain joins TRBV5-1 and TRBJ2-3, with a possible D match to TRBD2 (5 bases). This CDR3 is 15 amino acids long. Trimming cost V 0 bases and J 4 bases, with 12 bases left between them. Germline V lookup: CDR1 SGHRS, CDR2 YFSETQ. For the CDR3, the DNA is TGCGCCAGCAGCTTGGATCTGGGAGAGGCAGATACGCAGTATTTT. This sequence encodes CASSLDLGEADTQYF. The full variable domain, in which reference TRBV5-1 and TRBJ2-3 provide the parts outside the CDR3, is KAGVTQTPRYLIKTRGQQVTLSCSPISGHRSVSWYQQTPGQGLQFLFEYFSETQRNKGNFPGRFSGRQFSNSRSEMNVSTLELGDSALYLCASSLDLGEADTQYFGPGTRLTVL.

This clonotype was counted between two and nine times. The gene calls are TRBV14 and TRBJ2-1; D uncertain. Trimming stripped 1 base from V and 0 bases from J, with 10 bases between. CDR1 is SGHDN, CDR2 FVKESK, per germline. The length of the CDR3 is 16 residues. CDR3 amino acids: CASSQGAESSYNEQFF. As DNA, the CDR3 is TGTGCCAGCAGCCAAGGTGCGGAGAGCTCCTACAATGAGCAGTTCTTC.

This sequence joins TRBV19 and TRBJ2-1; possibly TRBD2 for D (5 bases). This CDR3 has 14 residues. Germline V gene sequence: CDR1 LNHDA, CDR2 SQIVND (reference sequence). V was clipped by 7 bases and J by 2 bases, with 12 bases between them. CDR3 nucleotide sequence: TGTGCCAGTACCTCGGGAACCACCTACAATGAGCAGTTCTTC. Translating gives CASTSGTTYNEQFF. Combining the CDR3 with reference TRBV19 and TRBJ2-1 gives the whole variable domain DGGITQSPKYLFRKEGQNVTLSCEQNLNHDAMYWYRQDPGQGLRLIYYSQIVNDFQKGDIAEGYSVSREKKESFPLTVTSAQKNPTAFYLCASTSGTTYNEQFFGPGTRLTVL.

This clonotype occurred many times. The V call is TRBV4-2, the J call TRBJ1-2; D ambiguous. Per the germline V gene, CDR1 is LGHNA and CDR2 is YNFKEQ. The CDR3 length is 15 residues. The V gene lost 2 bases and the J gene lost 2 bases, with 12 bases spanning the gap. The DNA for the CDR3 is TGTGCCAGCAGCCAACAGCTACATACCAACTATGGCTACACCTTC. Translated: CASSQQLHTNYGYTF.

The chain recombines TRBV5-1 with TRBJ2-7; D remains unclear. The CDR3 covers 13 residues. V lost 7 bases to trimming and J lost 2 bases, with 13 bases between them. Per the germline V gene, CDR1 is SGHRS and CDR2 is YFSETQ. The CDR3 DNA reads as TGCGCCAGCGCCTGGTCGGGCGCCTACGAGCAGTACTTC. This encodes CASAWSGAYEQYF. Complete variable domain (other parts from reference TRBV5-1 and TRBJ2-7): KAGVTQTPRYLIKTRGQQVTLSCSPISGHRSVSWYQQTPGQGLQFLFEYFSETQRNKGNFPGRFSGRQFSNSRSEMNVSTLELGDSALYLCASAWSGAYEQYFGPGTRLTVT.

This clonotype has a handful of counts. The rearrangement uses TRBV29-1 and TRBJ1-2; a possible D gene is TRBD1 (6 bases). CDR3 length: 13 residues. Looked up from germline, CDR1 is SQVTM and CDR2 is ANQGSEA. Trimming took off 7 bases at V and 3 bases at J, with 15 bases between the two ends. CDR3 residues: CSGQGGADYGYTF. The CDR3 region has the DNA TGCAGCGGACAAGGGGGGGCCGACTATGGCTACACCTTC.

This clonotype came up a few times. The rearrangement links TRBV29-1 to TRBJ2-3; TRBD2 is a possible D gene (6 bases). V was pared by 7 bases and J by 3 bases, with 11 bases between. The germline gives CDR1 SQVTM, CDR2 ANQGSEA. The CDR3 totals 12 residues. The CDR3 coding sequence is TGCAGCGGCAAGGGACTGACAGATACGCAGTATTTT. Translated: CSGKGLTDTQYF.

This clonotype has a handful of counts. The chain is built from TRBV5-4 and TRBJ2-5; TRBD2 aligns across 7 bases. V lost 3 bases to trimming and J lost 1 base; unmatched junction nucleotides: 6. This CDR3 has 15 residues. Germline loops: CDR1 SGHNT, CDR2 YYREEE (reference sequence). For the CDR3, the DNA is TGTGCCAGCAGCTCACAAGCGGGGTTCCAAGAGACCCAGTACTTC. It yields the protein CASSSQAGFQETQYF.

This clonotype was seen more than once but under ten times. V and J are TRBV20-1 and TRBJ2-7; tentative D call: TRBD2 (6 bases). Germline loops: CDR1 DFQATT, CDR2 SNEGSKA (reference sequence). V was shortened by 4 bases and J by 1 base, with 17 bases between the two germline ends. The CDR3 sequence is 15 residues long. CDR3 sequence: CSATSGTLPSYEQYF. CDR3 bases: TGCAGTGCTACTTCCGGGACTCTCCCTTCCTACGAGCAGTACTTC.

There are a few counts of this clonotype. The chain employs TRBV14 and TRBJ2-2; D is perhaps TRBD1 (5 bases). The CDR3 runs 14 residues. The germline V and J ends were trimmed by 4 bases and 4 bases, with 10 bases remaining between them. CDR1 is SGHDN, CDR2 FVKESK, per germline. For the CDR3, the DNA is TGTGCCAGCAGCCCCTACAGGTTCACCGGGGAGCTGTTTTTT. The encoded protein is CASSPYRFTGELFF.

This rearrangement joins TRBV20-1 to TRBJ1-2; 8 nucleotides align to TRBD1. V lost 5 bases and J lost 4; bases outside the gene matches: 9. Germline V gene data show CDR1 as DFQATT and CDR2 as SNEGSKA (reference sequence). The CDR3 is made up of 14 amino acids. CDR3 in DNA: TGCAGTGCTGGTCGGGACAGGTGGTCCTATGGCTACACCTTC. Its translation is CSAGRDRWSYGYTF.

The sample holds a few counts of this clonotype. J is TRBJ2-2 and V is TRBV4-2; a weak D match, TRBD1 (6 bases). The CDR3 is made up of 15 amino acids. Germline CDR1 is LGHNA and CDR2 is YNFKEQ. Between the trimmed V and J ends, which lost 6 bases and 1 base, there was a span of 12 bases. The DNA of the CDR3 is TGTGCCAGCAGTCAACCGGACAGGAACACCGGGGAGCTGTTTTTT. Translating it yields CASSQPDRNTGELFF.

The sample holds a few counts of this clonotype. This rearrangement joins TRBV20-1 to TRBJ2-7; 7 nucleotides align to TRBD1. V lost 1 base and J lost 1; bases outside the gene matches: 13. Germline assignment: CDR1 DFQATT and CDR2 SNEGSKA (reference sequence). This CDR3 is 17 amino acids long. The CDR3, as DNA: TGCAGTGCTAGAGGGACAGGTCCCGCAGGTGGGTCCTACGAGCAGTACTTC. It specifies CSARGTGPAGGSYEQYF.

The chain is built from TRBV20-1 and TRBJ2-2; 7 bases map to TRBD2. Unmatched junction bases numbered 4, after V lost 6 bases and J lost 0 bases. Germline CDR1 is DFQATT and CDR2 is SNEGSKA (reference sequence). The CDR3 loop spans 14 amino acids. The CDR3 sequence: CSAAGAPNTGELFF. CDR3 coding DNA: TGCAGTGCGGCGGGAGCCCCGAACACCGGGGAGCTGTTTTTT.

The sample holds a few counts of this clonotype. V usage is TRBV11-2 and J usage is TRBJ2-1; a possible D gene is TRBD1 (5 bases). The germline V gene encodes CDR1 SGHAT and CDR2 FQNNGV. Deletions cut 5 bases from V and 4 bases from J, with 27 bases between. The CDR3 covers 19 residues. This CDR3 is CASSPQRTSAGSVYNEQFF. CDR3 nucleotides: TGTGCCAGCAGCCCTCAACGGACATCGGCAGGGTCGGTATACAATGAGCAGTTCTTC.

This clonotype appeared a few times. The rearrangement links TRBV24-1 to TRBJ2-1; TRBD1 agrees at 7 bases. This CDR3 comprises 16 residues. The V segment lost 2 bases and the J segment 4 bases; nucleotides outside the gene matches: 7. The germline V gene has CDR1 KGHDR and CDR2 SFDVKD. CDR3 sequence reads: CATSDSTGPLYNEQFF. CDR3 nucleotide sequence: TGTGCCACCAGTGATTCGACAGGGCCCCTTTACAATGAGCAGTTCTTC.

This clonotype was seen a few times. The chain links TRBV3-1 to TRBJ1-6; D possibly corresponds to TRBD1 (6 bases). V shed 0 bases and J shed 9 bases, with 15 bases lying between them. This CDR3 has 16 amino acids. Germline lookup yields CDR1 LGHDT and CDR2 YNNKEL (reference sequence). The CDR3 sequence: CASSQDTGTRSSPLHF. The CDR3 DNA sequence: TGTGCCAGCAGCCAAGACACAGGGACACGGAGTTCACCCCTCCACTTT.

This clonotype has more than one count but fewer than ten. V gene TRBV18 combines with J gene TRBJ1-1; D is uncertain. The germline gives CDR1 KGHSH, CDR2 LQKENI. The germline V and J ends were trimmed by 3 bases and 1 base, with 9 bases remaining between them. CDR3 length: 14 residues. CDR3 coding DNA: TGTGCCAGCTCACCTACTTCCCAGAACACTGAAGCTTTCTTT. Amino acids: CASSPTSQNTEAFF.

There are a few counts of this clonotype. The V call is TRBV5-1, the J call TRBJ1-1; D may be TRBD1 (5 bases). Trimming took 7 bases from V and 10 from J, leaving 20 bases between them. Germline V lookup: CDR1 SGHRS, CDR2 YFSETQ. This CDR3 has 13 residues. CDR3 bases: TGCGCCAGCGGACATGACTCCGGCGGGGGAGCTTTCTTT. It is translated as CASGHDSGGGAFF.

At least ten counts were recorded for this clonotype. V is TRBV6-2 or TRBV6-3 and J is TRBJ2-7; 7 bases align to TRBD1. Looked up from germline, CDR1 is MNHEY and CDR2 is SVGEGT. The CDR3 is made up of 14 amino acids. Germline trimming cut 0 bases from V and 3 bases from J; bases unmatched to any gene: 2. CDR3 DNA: TGTGCCAGCAGTTACTCGCCAGGGGGCTACGAGCAGTACTTC. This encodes CASSYSPGGYEQYF.